The clone carrying this TCR beta chain showed up just a few times. Its antigen is as yet unknown. The data are from a study of vaccination and CD4 T cells after COVID-19. Study details: Convalescent donors were composed of six males and four females, of whom two were Hispanic. Control cultures received a CEFX pool, an HIV-1 Nef pool, or no peptide.

This CDR3 region has 14 residues. V shed 5 bases, J shed 3 bases, and the junction held 4 bases outside the gene matches. Per germline, CDR1 ENHRY and CDR2 SYGVKD. Scientists ran DNA taken from cultured CD4+ T cells through the Oncomine TCR Beta short-read assay for sequencing. MiXCR, run by TCRdb on the PCR reads, gives a single entry per CDR3 protein. The table lists about 20,000 distinct CDR3 sequences, around 45% of them singletons. Specified treatment: approximately 10-day PBMC culture with coronavirus spike peptide pools or control peptides (ViraFEST assay). With peptide pools, ViraFEST first expanded antigen-specific T cells and afterwards sequenced their TCRs.

This sequence originates from a human donor who had recovered from COVID-19. The chain is built from TRBV10-3 and TRBJ2-7; 10 bases are shared with TRBD1. The sequences come from CD4+ T cells from blood, cultured in vitro, collected after SARS-CoV-2 vaccination. The CDR3 nucleotides are TGTGCCATCAGTCCACGGGACAGGGGCTACGAGCAGTACTTC. Its protein product is CAISPRDRGYEQYF.